This is a list of T cell receptor beta chains from one sample in a study of T-cell reconstitution after alpha-beta-depleted transplantation in children. TCRdb re-called the PCR reads through MiXCR, storing one row per CDR3 protein. The sample includes about 110,000 distinct CDR3 sequences, about 6% seen only once; the top ten take less than 30%. Sequenced here: PBMCs, mostly from graft donor cells, sampled 360 days after TCRalphabeta/CD19-depleted stem cell transplant. These receptors originate from a male patient aged 2-9 years who had a stem cell transplant for acute lymphoblastic leukemia, so the T cells may come from the graft donor. The CDR3 runs from the conserved cysteine through the conserved F or W. The D gene is left open where the match is weak. Clone size appears in some rows only: once, few, many, or a class for an expanded clone.

abundance: many
j_gene: TRBJ2-1
d_gene: NA
v_gene: TRBV28
CDR3aa: CASSLLLDNEQFF
CDR3nt: TGTGCCAGCAGTTTACTACTAGACAATGAGCAGTTCTTC

abundance: NA
j_gene: TRBJ2-1
d_gene: NA
v_gene: TRBV27
CDR3aa: CASSLIGGLGYNEQFF
CDR3nt: TGTGCCAGCAGTTTAATTGGTGGACTCGGCTACAATGAGCAGTTCTTC

abundance: NA
j_gene: TRBJ2-5
d_gene: NA
v_gene: TRBV24-1
CDR3aa: CATSAPSVYQETQYF
CDR3nt: TGTGCCACCAGTGCGCCATCGGTGTACCAAGAGACCCAGTACTTC

abundance: few
j_gene: TRBJ2-7
d_gene: NA
v_gene: TRBV7-9
CDR3aa: CASSVYRAYEQYF
CDR3nt: TGTGCCAGCAGCGTCTACAGGGCCTACGAGCAGTACTTC

abundance: many
j_gene: TRBJ2-1
d_gene: TRBD2
v_gene: TRBV12-3/TRBV12-4
CDR3aa: CASSLGGSSYNEQFF
CDR3nt: TGTGCCAGCAGCCTCGGCGGGAGCTCCTACAATGAGCAGTTCTTC

abundance: few
j_gene: TRBJ1-1
d_gene: NA
v_gene: TRBV10-3
CDR3aa: CAISQVGDLPPMNTEAFF
CDR3nt: TGTGCCATCAGTCAGGTGGGGGATTTGCCCCCTATGAACACTGAAGCTTTCTTT

abundance: few
j_gene: TRBJ2-6
d_gene: NA
v_gene: TRBV11-1
CDR3aa: CASSLSGGRPSGANVLTF
CDR3nt: TGTGCCAGCAGCTTATCCGGGGGAAGGCCCTCTGGGGCCAACGTCCTGACTTTC

abundance: many
j_gene: TRBJ1-3
d_gene: NA
v_gene: TRBV15
CDR3aa: CATSPGLGGNTIYF
CDR3nt: TGTGCCACCAGCCCCGGCCTTGGGGGAAACACCATATATTTT

abundance: few
j_gene: TRBJ2-5
d_gene: NA
v_gene: TRBV7-2
CDR3aa: CASSLAGRETQYF
CDR3nt: TGTGCCAGCAGCTTAGCGGGACGGGAGACCCAGTACTTC

abundance: NA
j_gene: TRBJ2-3
d_gene: NA
v_gene: TRBV7-6
CDR3aa: CASSSKVGTSTDTQYF
CDR3nt: TGTGCCAGCAGCTCAAAGGTCGGCACCAGCACAGATACGCAGTATTTT

abundance: many
j_gene: TRBJ2-7
d_gene: NA
v_gene: TRBV6-5
CDR3aa: CASSYSGRGSYEQYF
CDR3nt: TGTGCCAGCAGTTACTCGGGCAGGGGCTCCTACGAGCAGTACTTC

abundance: many
j_gene: TRBJ2-1
d_gene: TRBD1
v_gene: TRBV3-1
CDR3aa: CASSQDGISGGNFNEQFF
CDR3nt: TGTGCCAGCAGCCAAGATGGCATTTCAGGGGGCAATTTCAATGAGCAGTTCTTC

abundance: NA
j_gene: TRBJ2-2
d_gene: NA
v_gene: TRBV24-1
CDR3aa: CATSDLRPGQPGELFF
CDR3nt: TGTGCCACCAGTGATTTGAGGCCAGGTCAGCCCGGGGAGCTGTTTTTT

abundance: NA
j_gene: TRBJ1-1
d_gene: NA
v_gene: TRBV24-1
CDR3aa: CATSDPPPGGTEAFF
CDR3nt: TGTGCCACCAGTGATCCCCCACCCGGGGGGACTGAAGCTTTCTTT

abundance: few
j_gene: TRBJ2-3
d_gene: NA
v_gene: TRBV4-3
CDR3aa: CASSQDRVGRTDTQYF
CDR3nt: TGCGCCAGCAGCCAAGATAGAGTGGGCCGCACAGATACGCAGTATTTT

abundance: many
j_gene: TRBJ2-7
d_gene: NA
v_gene: TRBV6-1
CDR3aa: CASSEAYGVPYEQYF
CDR3nt: TGTGCCAGCAGTGAAGCGTACGGGGTCCCCTACGAGCAGTACTTC

abundance: NA
j_gene: TRBJ2-7
d_gene: NA
v_gene: TRBV27
CDR3aa: CASPLLHLSSYEQYF
CDR3nt: TGTGCCAGCCCACTCCTCCACCTCTCCTCCTACGAGCAGTACTTC

abundance: NA
j_gene: TRBJ2-7
d_gene: TRBD2
v_gene: TRBV4-3
CDR3aa: CASSQDYGRAGGPHEQYF
CDR3nt: TGCGCCAGCAGCCAAGATTACGGTCGAGCGGGAGGGCCCCACGAGCAGTACTTC

abundance: many
j_gene: TRBJ2-2
d_gene: NA
v_gene: TRBV9
CDR3aa: CASSPARPGELFF
CDR3nt: TGTGCCAGCAGCCCCGCCCGGCCCGGGGAGCTGTTTTTT

abundance: NA
j_gene: TRBJ2-2
d_gene: TRBD2
v_gene: TRBV24-1
CDR3aa: CATSDLGASGGANTGELFF
CDR3nt: TGTGCCACCAGTGATTTAGGAGCTAGCGGGGGAGCGAACACCGGGGAGCTGTTTTTT

abundance: many
j_gene: TRBJ1-2
d_gene: NA
v_gene: TRBV12-3/TRBV12-4
CDR3aa: CASSFAGDGYTF
CDR3nt: TGTGCCAGCAGTTTTGCAGGCGATGGCTACACCTTC

abundance: NA
j_gene: TRBJ2-1
d_gene: NA
v_gene: TRBV9
CDR3aa: CASSSQGKGNEQFF
CDR3nt: TGTGCCAGCAGCTCCCAGGGTAAGGGGAATGAGCAGTTCTTC

abundance: NA
j_gene: TRBJ2-3
d_gene: NA
v_gene: TRBV7-2
CDR3aa: CASTVLRSDTQYF
CDR3nt: TGTGCCAGCACCGTTTTGCGGTCAGATACGCAGTATTTT

abundance: many
j_gene: TRBJ1-5
d_gene: NA
v_gene: TRBV28
CDR3aa: CASSLQGGRGRYF
CDR3nt: TGTGCCAGCAGTTTGCAGGGAGGTAGGGGACGATATTTT

abundance: few
j_gene: TRBJ2-1
d_gene: NA
v_gene: TRBV7-9
CDR3aa: CATSLPLAYYNEQFF
CDR3nt: TGTGCCACCAGCCTTCCCCTAGCGTACTACAATGAGCAGTTCTTC

abundance: many
j_gene: TRBJ1-4
d_gene: TRBD1
v_gene: TRBV4-3
CDR3aa: CASSQGTGPTNEKLFF
CDR3nt: TGCGCCAGCAGCCAAGGGACAGGACCAACTAATGAAAAACTGTTTTTT

abundance: NA
j_gene: TRBJ2-7
d_gene: NA
v_gene: TRBV27
CDR3aa: CASSPPPVPEFNEQYF
CDR3nt: TGTGCCAGCAGTCCCCCCCCAGTCCCAGAATTCAACGAGCAGTACTTC

abundance: NA
j_gene: TRBJ1-1
d_gene: NA
v_gene: TRBV10-3
CDR3aa: CAISESVATEAFF
CDR3nt: TGTGCCATCAGTGAGTCGGTCGCCACTGAAGCTTTCTTT

abundance: NA
j_gene: TRBJ1-5
d_gene: NA
v_gene: TRBV6-5
CDR3aa: CASTLVETQPQHF
CDR3nt: TGTGCCAGCACCCTAGTAGAGACTCAGCCCCAGCATTTT

abundance: few
j_gene: TRBJ2-4
d_gene: TRBD1
v_gene: TRBV20-1
CDR3aa: CSANGPETGVFPKNIQYF
CDR3nt: TGCAGTGCTAACGGGCCCGAGACAGGGGTTTTTCCCAAAAACATTCAGTACTTC

abundance: few
j_gene: TRBJ2-7
d_gene: NA
v_gene: TRBV28
CDR3aa: CASSLYPLSHEQYF
CDR3nt: TGTGCCAGCAGTTTATACCCCCTTTCCCACGAGCAGTACTTC

abundance: many
j_gene: TRBJ2-5
d_gene: NA
v_gene: TRBV18
CDR3aa: CASSPSSIQETQYF
CDR3nt: TGTGCCAGCTCACCATCATCGATTCAAGAGACCCAGTACTTC

abundance: many
j_gene: TRBJ2-1
d_gene: NA
v_gene: TRBV28
CDR3aa: CASSPLGTYNEQFF
CDR3nt: TGTGCCAGCAGTCCTCTCGGCACCTACAATGAGCAGTTCTTC

abundance: few
j_gene: TRBJ2-7
d_gene: NA
v_gene: TRBV4-2
CDR3aa: CASSPGPSPYEQYF
CDR3nt: TGTGCCAGCAGCCCAGGGCCCAGCCCCTACGAGCAGTACTTC

abundance: NA
j_gene: TRBJ2-6
d_gene: NA
v_gene: TRBV7-9
CDR3aa: CASSFGWGEAANVLTF
CDR3nt: TGTGCCAGCAGCTTTGGTTGGGGGGAAGCGGCCAACGTCCTGACTTTC

abundance: many
j_gene: TRBJ1-5
d_gene: TRBD1
v_gene: TRBV18
CDR3aa: CASSLDREDQPQHF
CDR3nt: TGTGCCAGCTCACTTGACAGGGAGGATCAGCCCCAGCATTTT

abundance: NA
j_gene: TRBJ2-1
d_gene: NA
v_gene: TRBV7-3
CDR3aa: CASSPGPGAVEQFF
CDR3nt: TGTGCCAGCAGCCCTGGACCGGGGGCGGTTGAGCAGTTCTTC

abundance: many
j_gene: TRBJ2-2
d_gene: TRBD1
v_gene: TRBV24-1
CDR3aa: CATSGLQGTNTGELFF
CDR3nt: TGTGCCACCAGTGGCTTACAGGGGACGAACACCGGGGAGCTGTTTTTT

abundance: many
j_gene: TRBJ2-7
d_gene: NA
v_gene: TRBV10-3
CDR3aa: CAISESGRVILYEQYF
CDR3nt: TGTGCCATCAGTGAGTCGGGGCGGGTGATCCTCTACGAGCAGTACTTC

abundance: few
j_gene: TRBJ2-1
d_gene: NA
v_gene: TRBV6-2/TRBV6-3
CDR3aa: CASSLTDYNEQFF
CDR3nt: TGTGCCAGCAGTCTAACGGACTACAATGAGCAGTTCTTC

abundance: few
j_gene: TRBJ2-5
d_gene: NA
v_gene: TRBV9
CDR3aa: CASSLRARYQETQYF
CDR3nt: TGTGCCAGCAGCCTTCGAGCTCGGTACCAAGAGACCCAGTACTTC

abundance: many
j_gene: TRBJ2-7
d_gene: TRBD2
v_gene: TRBV20-1
CDR3aa: CSTWGGGYEQYF
CDR3nt: TGCAGCACTTGGGGGGGTGGCTACGAGCAGTACTTC

abundance: many
j_gene: TRBJ2-4
d_gene: NA
v_gene: TRBV4-3
CDR3aa: CASSQEFETGAKKAKNIQYF
CDR3nt: TGCGCCAGCAGCCAAGAATTTGAGACCGGGGCGAAAAAGGCCAAAAACATTCAGTACTTC

abundance: many
j_gene: TRBJ2-7
d_gene: TRBD2
v_gene: TRBV5-1
CDR3aa: CASSTRLAGAYEQYF
CDR3nt: TGCGCCAGCAGCACAAGACTAGCGGGAGCCTACGAGCAGTACTTC

abundance: many
j_gene: TRBJ2-1
d_gene: NA
v_gene: TRBV5-1
CDR3aa: CASSSSGRAGNEQFF
CDR3nt: TGCGCCAGCAGCTCATCAGGCCGGGCGGGGAATGAGCAGTTCTTC

abundance: many
j_gene: TRBJ1-1
d_gene: NA
v_gene: TRBV21-1
CDR3aa: CASSKAPDKQGKGTEAFF
CDR3nt: TGTGCCAGCAGCAAAGCCCCAGACAAACAGGGAAAGGGCACTGAAGCTTTCTTT